The 8 T cell receptor beta chains below come from one sample, sequenced in a study of T cell responses to AZD1222 COVID-19 vaccine. Clones were sequenced by immunoSEQ multiplex PCR, and TCRdb holds only the in-frame ones, with some missing. In the table there are 95,000 to 130,000 clones, about 86% of which are singletons. The specimen comprised peripheral blood, sampled on day 0 of AZD1222 vaccination. Every receptor here comes from an adult in good health.

The gene calls are TRBV5-1 and TRBJ2-7, with 7 bases matching TRBD2. The length of the CDR3 is 15 residues. Per the germline V gene, CDR1 is SGHRS and CDR2 is YFSETQ. The V gene end was trimmed by 2 bases and the J gene end by 1 base; junction bases not matched to a gene: 6. CDR3 bases: TGCGCCAGCAGCTTTACCAGCGGGGCTTCCTACGAGCAGTACTTC. This sequence encodes CASSFTSGASYEQYF.

This chain joins TRBV6-2 or TRBV6-3 and TRBJ2-5; the match to TRBD2 covers 14 bases. This CDR3 contains 16 residues. Germline trimming cut 6 bases from V and 4 bases from J; bases unmatched to any gene: 7. Germline V lookup: CDR1 MNHEY, CDR2 SVGEGT. The chain's CDR3 is CASSQGLAGALETQYF. The CDR3 DNA sequence: TGTGCCAGCAGCCAGGGACTAGCGGGGGCTCTAGAGACCCAGTACTTC.

J is TRBJ2-2 and V is TRBV6-5, with no clear D. Germline V gene lookup returns CDR1 MNHEY and CDR2 SVGAGI. The CDR3 is made up of 13 amino acids. Trimming removed 6 bases at V and 4 bases at J, with 9 bases between. CDR3: CASRLGFTGELFF. The CDR3 DNA follows: TGTGCCAGCAGACTCGGCTTCACCGGGGAGCTGTTTTTT.

This clone was detected once. This sequence joins TRBV11-2 and TRBJ2-3, with D perhaps TRBD1 (6 bases). V gave up 3 bases and J gave up 3 bases, with 13 bases separating them. Germline-derived CDR1 and CDR2 are SGHAT and FQNNGV. The CDR3 contains 15 residues. The CDR3 region is CASSFRQVGTDTQYF. CDR3 DNA: TGTGCCAGCAGCTTCCGACAGGTCGGTACAGATACGCAGTATTTT.

The rearrangement uses TRBV11-2 and TRBJ2-4; D remains ambiguous. Germline lookup yields CDR1 SGHAT and CDR2 FQNNGV. The CDR3 extends over 14 amino acids. Trimming cost V 8 bases and J 4 bases, with 15 bases left between them. The CDR3 DNA is TGTGCCAGCCAGCCGCAGACACGAAAAAACATTCAGTACTTC. It is translated as CASQPQTRKNIQYF.

The chain is built from TRBV27 and TRBJ1-5, with 9 bases matching TRBD1. CDR1 and CDR2 (germline): MNHEY, SMNVEV (reference sequence). The CDR3 extends over 15 amino acids. V was clipped by 6 bases and J by 7 bases; unmatched bases: 10. The CDR3 loop is CASSPDRGSGQPQHF. CDR3 nucleotide sequence: TGTGCCAGCAGCCCGGACAGGGGATCAGGGCAGCCCCAGCATTTT.

The chain is built from TRBV4-1 and TRBJ1-4; D gene uncertain. The CDR3 length is 17 residues. The germline V and J ends were trimmed by 4 bases and 0 bases, with 15 bases remaining between them. Germline loops: CDR1 MGHRA, CDR2 YSYEKL. The CDR3: CASSLRPYRTTNEKLFF. As DNA, the CDR3 is TGCGCCAGCAGCCTTCGACCTTACAGAACAACTAATGAAAAACTGTTTTTT.

The chain combines TRBV5-8 with TRBJ1-5; 9 nucleotides line up with TRBD1. The germline CDR1 and CDR2 sequences are SGHTS and YDEGEE. The CDR3 covers 16 residues. The V gene end was trimmed by 1 base and the J gene end by 4 bases; junction bases not matched to a gene: 6. CDR3 sequence (DNA): TGTGCCAGCAGCTTGCTACAGGGGGCGAGGAATCAGCCCCAGCATTTT. It yields the protein CASSLLQGARNQPQHF.